The sample holds a few counts of the clone carrying this T cell receptor beta chain. What it binds is not known. These data are taken from a study of blood T cells in healthy people across ages. Germline V gene lookup returns CDR1 MNHEY and CDR2 SMNVEV (reference sequence). V lost 1 base to trimming and J lost 7 bases, with 8 bases between them. The CDR3 runs to 13 residues. Study observations and caveats: A roughly linear fall in TCR beta diversity per million T cells was seen with increasing age. More naive CD4+ cells and higher diversity marked long-lived donors relative to aged donors.

It was with a sample-barcoded 5' primer and a J-beta primer mix that a second PCR of about 7 to 12 cycles was run. CDR3-containing paired-end reads numbering at least 3 million came from each sample. One entry per CDR3 protein results from TCRdb running MiXCR on the 5' RACE reads. The sample holds about 830,000 distinct CDR3 sequences; approximately 59% are singletons and the top ten take roughly 26%. Source material: blood. V and J are TRBV27 and TRBJ2-1; D not resolved. The TCR originated in a man aged 25 to 40 in good health. The CDR3 is CASSLWGGNEQFF. In DNA form, the CDR3 reads TGTGCCAGCAGTTTATGGGGTGGGAATGAGCAGTTCTTC.